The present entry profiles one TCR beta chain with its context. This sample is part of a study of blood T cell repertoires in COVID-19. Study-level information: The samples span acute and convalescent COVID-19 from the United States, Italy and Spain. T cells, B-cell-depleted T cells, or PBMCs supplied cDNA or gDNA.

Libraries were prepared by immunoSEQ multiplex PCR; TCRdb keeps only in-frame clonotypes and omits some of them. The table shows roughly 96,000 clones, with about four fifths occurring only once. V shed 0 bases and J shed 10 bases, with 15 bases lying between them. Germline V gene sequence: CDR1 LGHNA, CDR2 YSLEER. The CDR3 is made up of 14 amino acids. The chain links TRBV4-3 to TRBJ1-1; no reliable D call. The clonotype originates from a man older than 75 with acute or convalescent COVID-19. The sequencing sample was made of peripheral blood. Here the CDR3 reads CASSQDAYSAGAFF. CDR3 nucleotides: TGCGCCAGCAGCCAAGATGCCTACTCAGCGGGAGCTTTCTTT.